This T cell receptor beta chain stems from a study of T cells in Graves' hyperthyroidism and ophthalmopathy. In the study overall: Before treatment of any kind, peripheral blood was taken at initial diagnosis.

Each ophthalmopathy patient scored at least 3 on the Clinical Activity Score and at least 4 on NOSPECS grade, with duration under 3 months. With regard to this clonotype: The antigen remains undetermined.

Amplification yielded TCR beta CDR3 regions, with RNA transcripts as the source. The TCR CDR3 was amplified in a first-round RT-PCR using the HTBI primer set. TCRdb reprocessed the multiplex PCR reads with MiXCR, giving one entry per CDR3 protein. The repertoire holds approximately 520,000 distinct CDR3 sequences, approximately 25% seen once, with over 9% in the top ten. Findings and caveats of the study: Most clonotypes that expanded in the thyroid above 0.001 also showed up in blood. Through a model of 13 V-J features, ophthalmopathy was separated from stable hyperthyroidism.

Trimming took off 1 base at V and 4 bases at J, with 16 bases between the two ends. The CDR3 covers 16 residues. CDR1 is MGHRA and CDR2 is YSYEKL in the germline V gene. The chain has TRBV4-1 and TRBJ1-1; weak D call: TRBD1 (5 bases). Sequences were obtained from blood. The receptor was isolated from a woman aged 25-40 years with Graves' ophthalmopathy. CDR3 sequence reads: CASSQGAGGGGTEAFF. As DNA, the CDR3 is TGCGCCAGCAGCCAAGGGGCGGGGGGAGGCGGCACTGAAGCTTTCTTT.